The 12 T cell receptor beta chains given below trace back to one sample, sequenced in a study of CD8 T cells in Susac syndrome. The RNA input was roughly 0.45 to 1 ug, and it was reverse transcribed with random hexamers. Each CDR3 protein gets one entry after TCRdb re-called the immunoSEQ multiplex PCR reads with MiXCR. This sample yields about 150,000 distinct CDR3 sequences, of which over 95% are seen a single time; over 0.12% belongs to the top ten. Sequencing input: CD8+ T cells from PBMCs. These receptors were taken from a human donor with multiple sclerosis.

This clonotype came up a few times. The chain carries TRBV7-9 and TRBJ2-2; the D is unclear. The CDR3 spans 11 residues. Germline V lookup: CDR1 SEHNR, CDR2 FQNEAQ (reference sequence). V gave up 5 bases and J gave up 8 bases, with 6 bases separating them. CDR3 sequence: CASSTRGELFF. CDR3 nucleotide sequence: TGTGCCAGCAGCACCAGGGGGGAGCTGTTTTTT.

This rearrangement joins TRBV6-1 to TRBJ2-3; D remains ambiguous. The CDR3 consists of 8 residues. CDR1 and CDR2 from the germline V gene are MNHNS and SASEGT. V was shortened by 5 bases and J by 14 bases, with 5 bases between the two germline ends. The DNA of the CDR3 is TGTGCCAGCAGTTGGACGTATTTT. Amino acids: CASSWTYF.

This sequence joins TRBV29-1 and TRBJ1-5; D is unclear. V was pared by 3 bases and J by 3 bases, with 9 bases between. The CDR3 loop spans 13 amino acids. Looked up from germline, CDR1 is SQVTM and CDR2 is ANQGSEA. The CDR3 DNA reads as TGCAGCGTTGAGGAAGGGTACAATCAGCCCCAGCATTTT. Its translation: CSVEEGYNQPQHF.

This chain links TRBV5-4 with TRBJ2-3; D is unclear. Deletions cut 2 bases from V and 4 bases from J, with 5 bases between. This CDR3 has 12 residues. Germline V CDR1 and CDR2: SGHNT, YYREEE (reference sequence). CDR3 protein: CASSFFADTQYF. The DNA of the CDR3 is TGTGCCAGCAGCTTTTTCGCAGATACGCAGTATTTT.

This clonotype has only one observation. This chain joins TRBV12-3 or TRBV12-4 and TRBJ2-7; no reliable D call. V dropped 6 bases and J dropped 0 bases, with 6 bases sitting between them. The CDR3 sequence is 12 residues long. CDR3 amino acids: CASSFDSYEQYV. As DNA, the CDR3 is TGTGCCAGCAGCTTCGACTCCTACGAGCAGTACGTC.

This chain uses TRBV2 with TRBJ2-7; D unclear. Per the germline V gene, CDR1 is SNHLY and CDR2 is FYNNEI. V was cut by 7 bases and J by 0 bases, with 4 bases left in between. CDR3 length: 11 amino acids. The CDR3 sequence is CASTSSYEQYF. In DNA, the CDR3 is TGTGCCAGCACTTCCTCCTACGAGCAGTACTTC.

The chain employs TRBV5-6 and TRBJ2-5; 11 positions match TRBD2. Trimming at V came to 3 bases and at J to 1 base, leaving 5 bases not matched to a gene. The germline V gene encodes CDR1 SGHDT and CDR2 YYEEEE. This CDR3 has 16 amino acids. The CDR3 here is CASSYRLAGPQETQYF. CDR3 bases: TGTGCCAGCAGCTACCGACTAGCGGGGCCCCAAGAGACCCAGTACTTC.

The chain carries TRBV29-1 and TRBJ1-2; D not certain. Trimming removed 4 bases at V and 8 bases at J, with 14 bases between. Germline CDR1 and CDR2: SQVTM and ANQGSEA. CDR3 size: 12 residues. CDR3 nucleotide sequence: TGCAGCGTTGCGCAGGAGGGAGAAGGCTACACCTTC. Translated, it gives CSVAQEGEGYTF.

The chain carries TRBV30 and TRBJ1-1; the D is unclear. Germline CDR1 GTSNPN, CDR2 SVGIG (reference sequence). Trimming removed 1 base at V and 0 bases at J, with 3 bases between. This CDR3 comprises 12 residues. The CDR3 loop reads CAWSGMNTEAFF. CDR3 in DNA: TGTGCCTGGAGTGGCATGAACACTGAAGCTTTCTTT.

This clonotype was detected only once. The chain employs TRBV15 and TRBJ2-5; no clear D. Germline CDR1 reads LNHNV; CDR2 reads YYDKDF (reference sequence). Trimming pared 0 bases from V and 1 base from J, leaving 3 bases between. This CDR3 is 13 amino acids long. Here the CDR3 DNA reads TGTGCCACCAGCAGAGAACGCCAAGAGACCCAGTACTTC. Its protein product is CATSRERQETQYF.

This chain joins TRBV11-2 and TRBJ1-2, with unresolved D. Trimming pared 5 bases from V and 6 bases from J, leaving 25 bases between. This CDR3 contains 17 residues. CDR1 and CDR2 (germline): SGHAT, FQNNGV. The CDR3 DNA is TGTGCCAGCAGCACGGCCCCGGACGGCGGGAATAGCAATGGCTACACCTTC. It specifies CASSTAPDGGNSNGYTF.

The chain has TRBV15 and TRBJ2-2, with D perhaps assigned TRBD1 or TRBD2 (5 bases each). Trimming removed 8 bases at V and 2 bases at J, with 9 bases between. The CDR3 is 13 residues long. Germline loops: CDR1 LNHNV, CDR2 YYDKDF (reference sequence). The CDR3 is CATLGVNTGELFF. The CDR3 nucleotides are TGTGCCACCTTGGGGGTCAACACCGGGGAGCTGTTTTTT.